The source of this TCR beta chain is a study of chemoradiotherapy in HPV16-positive cancers. This clone was recorded a few times. Clones were read by immunoSEQ multiplex PCR, and TCRdb kept only the in-frame ones, dropping some. Among over 13,000 clones listed, over 70% were seen once. CDR1 LNHDA and CDR2 SQIVND come from the germline V gene (reference sequence). The CDR3 has 12 amino acids. Trimming cost V 2 bases and J 10 bases, with 9 bases left between them. The chain joins TRBV19 to TRBJ1-5, with D perhaps TRBD1 (5 bases). The TCR originated in a human donor with HPV-associated anogenital cancer. The sample was gathered from a patient who underwent chemoradiotherapy. CDR3 amino acids: CASSISDRPQHF. The CDR3 DNA sequence: TGTGCCAGTAGTATAAGCGACAGACCCCAGCATTTT.